These 19 T cell receptor beta chains came from one sample sequenced in a study of blood T cell dynamics during melanoma immunotherapy (TCRdb year 2020). Library generation was performed with the immunoSEQ multiplex PCR assay. This is the immuneACCESS table as TCRdb keeps it, with only in-frame sequences that have V and J called. A part of the clones is gone; compared with another copy, unresolved V genes explain less than half, and the rest is unexplained. The sample yields tens of thousands of clones; approximately 90% were counted once. 3.5% to 6% of the sample goes to the ten largest clones. Reading the label with the study, this specimen's time point is: pre-treatment baseline. The input for sequencing was blood, taken from a patient treated with checkpoint blockade. Receptor source: a human donor with melanoma.

The rearrangement joins TRBV6-6 to TRBJ2-7; 7 bases match TRBD1. Germline-derived CDR1 and CDR2 are MNHNY and SVGAGI (reference sequence). This CDR3 contains 14 residues. The J segment lost 5 bases and the V segment lost 2 bases, leaving 6 bases of the junction unmatched. CDR3 sequence (DNA): TGTGCCAGCAGTTACGATACAGGGGTCCACGAGCAGTACTTC. Protein sequence: CASSYDTGVHEQYF.

This clone came up a few times. V gene TRBV7-9 combines with J gene TRBJ1-2; no reliable D call. The V and J ends lost 5 bases and 7 bases respectively, with 11 bases between them. Per germline, CDR1 SEHNR and CDR2 FQNEAQ (reference sequence). CDR3 length: 12 residues. Here the CDR3 DNA reads TGTGCCAGCAGCCTCATCAACGGTGGCTACACCTTC. Translation gives CASSLINGGYTF.

This rearrangement joins TRBV6-7 to TRBJ2-7; no definite D call. TRBV6-7 belongs to the ORF category, with a function that is uncertain. The CDR3 extends over 13 amino acids. V lost 5 bases, J lost 3 bases, and 11 bases lay in between. The CDR3: CASSPSLSYEQYF. CDR3 DNA sequence: TGTGCCAGCAGTCCGTCACTCAGCTACGAGCAGTACTTC.

This chain links TRBV6-1 with TRBJ2-5, with D possibly TRBD1 on 5 matching bases. The end of the DNA fits TRBJ2-7 better, so the J call may be wrong. The germline CDR1 and CDR2 sequences are MNHNS and SASEGT. The length of the CDR3 is 13 residues. The CDR3 coding sequence is TGTGCCAGCAGTGAATCAGGGATCTACGAGCAGTACTTC. Its protein product is CASSESGIYEQYF.

This chain connects TRBV5-4 to TRBJ1-1; D is uncertain. CDR3 length: 15 residues. Per germline, CDR1 SGHNT and CDR2 YYREEE (reference sequence). V was clipped by 0 bases and J by 3 bases, with 12 bases between them. The CDR3 sequence: CASSLDPGFYTEAFF. CDR3 coding DNA: TGTGCCAGCAGCTTGGATCCGGGTTTTTACACTGAAGCTTTCTTT.

This clone showed up just a few times. J is TRBJ2-7 and V is TRBV5-4, with 7 bases fitting TRBD2. The germline V gene encodes CDR1 SGHNT and CDR2 YYREEE (reference sequence). The ends lost 0 bases at V and 6 bases at J; junction bases unmatched: 9. The CDR3 totals 15 residues. CDR3 in DNA: TGTGCCAGCAGCTTGGAGACTAGCCAGCTGAGCGAGCAGTACTTC. Amino acids: CASSLETSQLSEQYF.

The gene calls are TRBV14 and TRBJ2-6; D call uncertain. The CDR3 has 16 residues. Germline-derived CDR1 and CDR2 are SGHDN and FVKESK. V shed 1 base and J shed 4 bases, with 11 bases lying between them. This chain's CDR3 is CASSQGAWVGANVLTF. The CDR3 DNA is TGTGCCAGCAGCCAAGGGGCATGGGTCGGGGCCAACGTCCTGACTTTC.

The chain carries TRBV6-5 and TRBJ2-3, with a tentative D call TRBD1 (6 bases). This CDR3 spans 14 amino acids. V shed 2 bases and J shed 2 bases, with 8 bases lying between them. Germline V gene data show CDR1 as MNHEY and CDR2 as SVGAGI. The CDR3 region has the DNA TGTGCCAGCAGTTACCAGGGGCCCACAGATACGCAGTATTTT. Its translation is CASSYQGPTDTQYF.

This chain connects TRBV9 to TRBJ2-1; D not certain. The V and J ends lost 0 bases and 5 bases respectively, with 15 bases between them. The germline CDR1 and CDR2 sequences are SGDLS and YYNGEE. This CDR3 is 16 amino acids long. This CDR3 is CASSVAPGNLDNEQFF. Written as DNA, the CDR3 is TGTGCCAGCAGCGTAGCCCCTGGGAACTTGGACAATGAGCAGTTCTTC.

The chain employs TRBV2 and TRBJ2-1; D is possibly TRBD1 (6 bases). The CDR3 has 15 residues. CDR1 is SNHLY, CDR2 FYNNEI, per germline. The V gene lost 5 bases and the J gene lost 8 bases, with 19 bases spanning the gap. DNA for the CDR3: TGTGCCAGCAGTCTTCCCTGGGGACAACTCGATGAGCAGTTCTTC. This sequence encodes CASSLPWGQLDEQFF.

V usage is TRBV19 and J usage is TRBJ2-3, with TRBD1 matching 8 bases. Per germline, CDR1 LNHDA and CDR2 SQIVND (reference sequence). The junction had 7 bases not matched to a gene; V was cut back by 10 bases and J by 1 base. This CDR3 has 14 amino acids. The CDR3 reads CATQTGARTDTQYF. CDR3 DNA: TGTGCCACACAGACAGGGGCCCGCACAGATACGCAGTATTTT.

The chain employs TRBV7-9 and TRBJ2-7, with TRBD2 matching 12 bases. The CDR3 spans 15 residues. After removal of 5 bases from V and 3 bases from J, the junction contained 5 bases not matched to a gene. In germline, CDR1 is SEHNR, CDR2 FQNEAQ (reference sequence). CDR3 sequence (DNA): TGTGCCAGCAGCCCTTTGGGACTAGCGGGCTACGAGCAGTACTTC. Amino acid sequence: CASSPLGLAGYEQYF.

The rearrangement joins TRBV5-1 to TRBJ1-1, with no clear D. The CDR3 runs 14 residues. With 2 bases removed from V and 1 base from J, the gap between germline ends came to 9 bases. Germline V CDR1 and CDR2: SGHRS, YFSETQ. CDR3 sequence: CASSLRQRNTEAFF. As DNA, the CDR3 is TGCGCCAGCAGCTTAAGGCAACGGAACACTGAAGCTTTCTTT.

In this sample, this clone turned up a few times. This chain joins TRBV7-3 and TRBJ2-2; 12 bases agree with TRBD2. Germline V gene lookup returns CDR1 SGHTA and CDR2 FQGTGA. V dropped 5 bases and J dropped 2; count of bases not matched to a gene: 15. This CDR3 is 20 amino acids long. CDR3: CASSTIGLAGGPFNTGELFF. As DNA, the CDR3 is TGTGCCAGCAGCACCATCGGGCTAGCGGGAGGGCCCTTTAACACCGGGGAGCTGTTTTTT. Full variable domain (missing parts from reference TRBV7-3 and TRBJ2-2): GAGVSQTPSNKVTEKGKYVELRCDPISGHTALYWYRQSLGQGPEFLIYFQGTGAADDSGLPNDRFFAVRPEGSVSTLKIQRTERGDSAVYLCASSTIGLAGGPFNTGELFFGEGSRLTVL.

The rearrangement links TRBV7-2 to TRBJ1-1; D unresolved. V lost 2 bases to trimming and J lost 4 bases, with 8 bases between them. Germline V gene data show CDR1 as SGHTA and CDR2 as FQGNSA. The CDR3 is 13 residues long. CDR3 loop: CASSLQLSTEAFF. CDR3 nucleotide sequence: TGTGCCAGCAGCTTACAACTGAGCACTGAAGCTTTCTTT.

This clone was found once. The chain joins TRBV7-8 to TRBJ2-7, with D unresolved. Germline V gives CDR1 SGHVS, CDR2 FQNEAQ. V was pared by 2 bases and J by 0 bases, with 8 bases between. This CDR3 has 14 amino acids. The DNA of the CDR3 is TGTGCCAGCAGCTTACTCAGGAACTCCTACGAGCAGTACTTC. This encodes CASSLLRNSYEQYF.

The chain employs TRBV4-2 and TRBJ1-4; D is unclear. CDR3 length: 13 amino acids. Trimming removed 1 base from V and 5 bases from J, with 5 bases in between. Germline lookup yields CDR1 LGHNA and CDR2 YNFKEQ. This CDR3 is CASSQGANEKLFF. In DNA form, the CDR3 reads TGTGCCAGCAGCCAAGGGGCAAATGAAAAACTGTTTTTT.

In its sample, this clone was seen once. The chain recombines TRBV5-1 with TRBJ1-5; TRBD1 aligns across 9 bases. In germline, CDR1 is SGHRS, CDR2 YFSETQ. With V trimmed by 4 bases and J by 2 bases, 4 bases remained unmatched. The CDR3 loop spans 15 amino acids. The CDR3 nucleotides are TGCGCCAGCAGCGAGGGACAGGGCGGCAATCAGCCCCAGCATTTT. This codes for CASSEGQGGNQPQHF.

The rearrangement uses TRBV7-3 and TRBJ2-7; 7 nucleotides agree with TRBD1. V lost 1 base to trimming and J lost 1 base; unmatched junction nucleotides: 4. The germline V gene has CDR1 SGHTA and CDR2 FQGTGA. The CDR3 totals 15 residues. In DNA form, the CDR3 reads TGTGCCAGCAGCTTAATGGTGGGACAGTCCTACGAGCAGTACTTC. Amino acid sequence: CASSLMVGQSYEQYF.